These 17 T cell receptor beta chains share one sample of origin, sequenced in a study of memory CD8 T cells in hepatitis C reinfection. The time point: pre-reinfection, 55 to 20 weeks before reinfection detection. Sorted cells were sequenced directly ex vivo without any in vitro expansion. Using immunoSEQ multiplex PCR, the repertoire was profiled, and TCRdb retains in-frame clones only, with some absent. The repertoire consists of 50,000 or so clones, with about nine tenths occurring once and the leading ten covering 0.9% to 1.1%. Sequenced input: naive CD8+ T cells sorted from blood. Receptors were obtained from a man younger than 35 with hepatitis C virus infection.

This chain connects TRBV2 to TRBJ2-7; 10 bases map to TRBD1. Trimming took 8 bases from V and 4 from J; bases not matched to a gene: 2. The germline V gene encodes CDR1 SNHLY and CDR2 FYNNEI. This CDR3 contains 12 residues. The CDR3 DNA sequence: TGTGCCAGCGACAGGGGGCCGTACGAGCAGTACTTC. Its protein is CASDRGPYEQYF.

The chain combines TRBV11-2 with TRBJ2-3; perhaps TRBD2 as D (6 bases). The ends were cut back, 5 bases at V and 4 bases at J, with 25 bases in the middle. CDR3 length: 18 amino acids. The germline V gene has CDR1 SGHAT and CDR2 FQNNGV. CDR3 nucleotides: TGTGCCAGCAGCGGGGGAACCGGGACTCTCCGTCCCCCAGATACGCAGTATTTT. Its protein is CASSGGTGTLRPPDTQYF.

Here the CDR3 reads CASSLYPRGANQETQYF. CDR3 DNA: TGTGCCAGCAGCTTATACCCACGGGGGGCGAACCAAGAGACCCAGTACTTC. The gene calls are TRBV7-2 and TRBJ2-5; tentatively, D is TRBD2 (7 bases). V was clipped by 2 bases and J by 0 bases, with 16 bases between them. Per germline, CDR1 SGHTA and CDR2 FQGNSA. The CDR3 totals 17 residues.

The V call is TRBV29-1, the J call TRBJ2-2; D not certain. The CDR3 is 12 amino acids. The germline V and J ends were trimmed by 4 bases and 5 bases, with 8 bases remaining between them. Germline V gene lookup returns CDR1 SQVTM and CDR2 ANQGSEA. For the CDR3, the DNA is TGCAGCGTTGTGGCATGGACCGGGGAGCTGTTTTTT. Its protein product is CSVVAWTGELFF.

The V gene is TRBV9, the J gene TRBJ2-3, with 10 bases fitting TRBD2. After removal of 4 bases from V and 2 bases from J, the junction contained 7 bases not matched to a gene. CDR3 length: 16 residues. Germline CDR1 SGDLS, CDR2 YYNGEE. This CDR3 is CASSPGTSVFTDTQYF. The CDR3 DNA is TGTGCCAGCAGCCCCGGGACTAGCGTCTTCACAGATACGCAGTATTTT.

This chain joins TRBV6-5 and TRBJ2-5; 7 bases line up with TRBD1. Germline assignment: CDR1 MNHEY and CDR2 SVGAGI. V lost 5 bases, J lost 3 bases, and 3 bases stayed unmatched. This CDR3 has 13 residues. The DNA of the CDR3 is TGTGCCAGCAGTATCGACAGGGAAGAGACCCAGTACTTC. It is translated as CASSIDREETQYF.

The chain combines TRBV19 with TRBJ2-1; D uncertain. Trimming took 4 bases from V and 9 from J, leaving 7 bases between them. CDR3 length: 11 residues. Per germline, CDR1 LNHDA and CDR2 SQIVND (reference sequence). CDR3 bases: TGTGCCAGTAGTAATGCGGTTGAGCAGTTCTTC. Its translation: CASSNAVEQFF.

In DNA form, the CDR3 reads TGTGCCAGCAGCTTCGTGGGGGGGATCGATAGAGATACGCAGTATTTT. This encodes CASSFVGGIDRDTQYF. This chain connects TRBV7-9 to TRBJ2-3, with TRBD2 matching over 7 bases. The CDR3 runs 16 residues. Germline CDR1 reads SEHNR; CDR2 reads FQNEAQ (reference sequence). Unmatched junction bases numbered 11, after V lost 3 bases and J lost 5 bases. The full variable domain, with the rest looked up from reference TRBV7-9 and TRBJ2-3, is DTGVSQNPRHKITKRGQNVTFRCDPISEHNRLYWYRQTLGQGPEFLTYFQNEAQLEKSRLLSDRFSAERPKGSFSTLEIQRTEQGDSAMYLCASSFVGGIDRDTQYFGPGTRLTVL.

This CDR3 reads CATGTTKETQYF. The CDR3, as DNA: TGTGCCACAGGGACAACAAAAGAGACCCAGTACTTC. The V and J genes are TRBV2 and TRBJ2-5, with D possibly TRBD1 on 6 matching bases. V shed 10 bases and J shed 3 bases, with 12 bases lying between them. The CDR3 loop spans 12 amino acids. The germline CDR1 and CDR2 sequences are SNHLY and FYNNEI.

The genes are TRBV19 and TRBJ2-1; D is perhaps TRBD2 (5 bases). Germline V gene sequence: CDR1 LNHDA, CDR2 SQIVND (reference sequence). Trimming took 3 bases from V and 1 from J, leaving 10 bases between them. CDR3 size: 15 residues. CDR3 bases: TGTGCCAGTAGTATGGGAGAGCGGTCCTACAATGAGCAGTTCTTC. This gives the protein CASSMGERSYNEQFF.

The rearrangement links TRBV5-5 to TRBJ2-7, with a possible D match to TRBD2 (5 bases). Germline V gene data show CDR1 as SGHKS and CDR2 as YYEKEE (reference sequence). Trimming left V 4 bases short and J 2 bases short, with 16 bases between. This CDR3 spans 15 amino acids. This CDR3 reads CASSPGPAEAYEQYV. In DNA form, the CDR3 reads TGTGCCAGCAGCCCCGGACCCGCGGAGGCCTACGAGCAGTACGTC.

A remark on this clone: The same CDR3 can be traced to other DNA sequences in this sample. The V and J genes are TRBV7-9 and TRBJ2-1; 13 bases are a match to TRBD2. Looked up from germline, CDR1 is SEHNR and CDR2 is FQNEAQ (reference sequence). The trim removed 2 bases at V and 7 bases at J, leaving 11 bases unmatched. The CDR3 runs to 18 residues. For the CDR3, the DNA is TGTGCCAGCAGCTTACCTACTAGCGGGGGGGATTTTTATAATGAGCAGTTCTTC. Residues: CASSLPTSGGDFYNEQFF.

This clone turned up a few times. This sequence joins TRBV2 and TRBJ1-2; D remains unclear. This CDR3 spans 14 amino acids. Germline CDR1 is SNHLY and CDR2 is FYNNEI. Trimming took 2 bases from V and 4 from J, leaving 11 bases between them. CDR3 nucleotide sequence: TGTGCCAGCAGTGAATCGTTGGCTGGCTATGGCTACACCTTC. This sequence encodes CASSESLAGYGYTF.

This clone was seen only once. CDR3 nucleotides: TGTGCCAGCAGCTATTCGACAGGGAGAGACTATGGCTACACCTTC. It is translated as CASSYSTGRDYGYTF. This sequence joins TRBV7-9 and TRBJ1-2, with 7 bases aligning to TRBD1. Germline CDR1 is SEHNR and CDR2 is FQNEAQ (reference sequence). The CDR3 loop spans 15 amino acids. V shed 4 bases, J shed 3 bases, and the junction held 8 bases outside the gene matches.

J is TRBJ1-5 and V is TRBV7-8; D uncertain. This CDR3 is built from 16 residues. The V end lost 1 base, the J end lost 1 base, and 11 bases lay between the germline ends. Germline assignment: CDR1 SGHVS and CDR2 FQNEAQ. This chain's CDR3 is CASSLGLIGSNQPQHF. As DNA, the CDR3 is TGTGCCAGCAGCTTAGGCCTTATCGGGAGCAATCAGCCCCAGCATTTT.

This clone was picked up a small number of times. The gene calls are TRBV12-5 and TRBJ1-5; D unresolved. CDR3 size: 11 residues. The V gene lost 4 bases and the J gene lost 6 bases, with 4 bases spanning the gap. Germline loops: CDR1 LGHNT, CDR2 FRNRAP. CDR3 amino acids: CASGSGQPQHF. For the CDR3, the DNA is TGTGCTAGTGGTTCCGGTCAGCCCCAGCATTTT.

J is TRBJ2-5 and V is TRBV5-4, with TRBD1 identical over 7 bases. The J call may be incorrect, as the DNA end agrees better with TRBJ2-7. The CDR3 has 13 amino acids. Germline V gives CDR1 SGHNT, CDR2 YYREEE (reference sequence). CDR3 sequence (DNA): TGTGCCAGCAGCTCGGGACAGACCTACGAGCAGTACTTC. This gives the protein CASSSGQTYEQYF.